Sequencing of this TCR beta chain was carried out in a study of high-grade serous ovarian cancer treatment subgroups. Assay used: immunoSEQ multiplex PCR; TCRdb lists only in-frame clones, some missing. In the table there are nearly 7,000 clones, almost 80% of which are singletons. The CDR3 contains 15 residues. CDR1 and CDR2 from the germline V gene are SGHDN and FVKESK. The V end was cut by 1 base, the J end by 4 bases, with 11 bases between. Tumor tissue was taken before any definitive surgery or chemotherapy was given. This clone was seen only a few times. The genes are TRBV14 and TRBJ1-3; D gene ambiguous. The sample taken for sequencing was tumor tissue. The sequence derives from a human donor with high-grade serous ovarian cancer. CDR3 sequence: CASSQVLPPGNTIYF. In nucleotides, the CDR3 is TGTGCCAGCAGCCAAGTTCTCCCACCCGGAAACACCATATATTTT.